A single sample gave rise to the 27 T cell receptor beta chains below, sequenced in a study of blood T cell repertoires in COVID-19. Sequencing used immunoSEQ multiplex PCR; TCRdb keeps in-frame clones, though not all of them. The profile shows some 250,000 clones, roughly 86% of them singletons. The sequenced sample was peripheral blood. The receptors here all came from a human donor in a cohort sampled during active COVID-19.

The CDR3 region is CSVEGIRGQAEKLFF. Here the CDR3 DNA reads TGCAGCGTTGAAGGCATCAGGGGGCAGGCTGAAAAACTGTTTTTT. J is TRBJ1-4 and V is TRBV29-1; 8 positions match TRBD1. This CDR3 is 15 amino acids long. Germline V gene lookup returns CDR1 SQVTM and CDR2 ANQGSEA. Trimming took 1 base from V and 7 from J; bases not matched to a gene: 8.

This chain joins TRBV11-2 and TRBJ2-7; 9 bases are shared with TRBD1. CDR3 size: 15 residues. J was trimmed by 5 bases and V by 5 bases; bases with no gene match: 10. The germline V gene encodes CDR1 SGHAT and CDR2 FQNNGV. DNA of the CDR3: TGTGCCAGCAGCAGCGCCGGGACAGGGTCACACGAGCAGTACTTC. It yields the protein CASSSAGTGSHEQYF.

The genes are TRBV7-6 and TRBJ2-7; 8 positions match TRBD1. This CDR3 region has 16 residues. Germline V lookup: CDR1 SGHVS, CDR2 FNYEAQ. Losses at the gene ends were 5 bases for V and 7 bases for J; bases not matched to a gene: 16. CDR3 amino acids: CASSPGTGQGAHEQYF. The CDR3 DNA sequence: TGTGCCAGCAGCCCAGGAACTGGGCAGGGGGCGCATGAGCAGTACTTC. Combining the CDR3 with reference TRBV7-6 and TRBJ2-7 gives the whole variable domain GAGVSQSPRYKVTKRGQDVALRCDPISGHVSLYWYRQALGQGPEFLTYFNYEAQQDKSGLPNDRFSAERPEGSISTLTIQRTEQRDSAMYRCASSPGTGQGAHEQYFGPGTRLTVT.

The V call is TRBV2, the J call TRBJ1-1, with 9 bases lining up with TRBD1. The CDR3 extends over 15 amino acids. The V and J ends lost 4 bases and 1 base, in that order; junction bases with no gene match: 4. The germline CDR1 and CDR2 sequences are SNHLY and FYNNEI. As DNA, the CDR3 is TGTGCCAGCAGTGTTCAACAGGGGGCGAACACTGAAGCTTTCTTT. This translates into CASSVQQGANTEAFF.

This clone has just a few counts. The CDR3 DNA reads as TGTGCCAGCAGCCCGAGGACAGGCCTGAACACTGAAGCTTTCTTT. Protein: CASSPRTGLNTEAFF. This chain links TRBV11-3 with TRBJ1-1; TRBD1 aligns across 7 bases. Germline V gene data show CDR1 as SGHNT and CDR2 as YENEEA. V dropped 5 bases and J dropped 0; count of bases not matched to a gene: 6. CDR3 length: 15 amino acids.

V and J are TRBV30 and TRBJ2-7, with 9 bases matching TRBD1. V lost 3 bases and J lost 0; bases outside the gene matches: 3. From germline, CDR1 is GTSNPN and CDR2 SVGIG (reference sequence). The CDR3 is 14 amino acids. The CDR3 bases are TGTGCCTGGAGAAAGACAGGGGGCTCCTACGAGCAGTACTTC. Protein: CAWRKTGGSYEQYF.

This clone occurred once. The chain joins TRBV3-1 (or the pseudogene TRBV3-2) to TRBJ2-1, with 9 bases matching TRBD2. The junction had 4 bases not matched to a gene; V was cut back by 2 bases and J by 2 bases. This CDR3 is 16 amino acids long. Germline lookup yields CDR1 LGHDT and CDR2 YNNKEL (reference sequence). CDR3 residues: CASSQQGLATYNEQFF. Written as DNA, the CDR3 is TGTGCCAGCAGCCAACAGGGACTAGCAACCTACAATGAGCAGTTCTTC.

This clone was found a few times. This chain connects TRBV7-3 to TRBJ1-5; 7 bases line up with TRBD1. V gave up 6 bases and J gave up 2 bases; unmatched junction bases: 4. The CDR3 is 14 amino acids. Germline lookup yields CDR1 SGHTA and CDR2 FQGTGA. In DNA, the CDR3 is TGTGCCAGCAGTCGTACAGGGGGCAATCAGCCCCAGCATTTT. Translation: CASSRTGGNQPQHF. Variable domain in full (rest from reference TRBV7-3 and TRBJ1-5): GAGVSQTPSNKVTEKGKYVELRCDPISGHTALYWYRQSLGQGPEFLIYFQGTGAADDSGLPNDRFFAVRPEGSVSTLKIQRTERGDSAVYLCASSRTGGNQPQHFGDGTRLSIL.

This chain links TRBV30 with TRBJ1-2; D perhaps matches TRBD1 (5 bases). Germline V gene data show CDR1 as GTSNPN and CDR2 as SVGIG (reference sequence). The CDR3 is 14 amino acids. Trimming took 4 bases from V and 3 from J, leaving 15 bases between them. The CDR3 bases are TGTGCCTGGAACTCTCCGGGACTTTACTATGGCTACACCTTC. Its translation is CAWNSPGLYYGYTF.

Details on this clone: Distinct nucleotide sequences in the sample also encode this CDR3. The chain recombines TRBV28 with TRBJ2-7, with D possibly TRBD2 on 6 matching bases. CDR1 and CDR2 (germline): MDHEN, SYDVKM. V was clipped by 2 bases and J by 3 bases, with 8 bases between them. The CDR3 extends over 13 amino acids. For the CDR3, the DNA is TGTGCCAGCAGTTTAGGGGGGAGCTACGAGCAGTACTTC. It translates to CASSLGGSYEQYF.

This clone was seen once. The chain combines TRBV11-3 with TRBJ2-1; 12 positions match TRBD2. CDR3 length equals 15 residues. CDR1 and CDR2 from the germline V gene are SGHNT and YENEEA. The V and J ends lost 1 base and 7 bases, in that order; junction bases with no gene match: 2. CDR3 region: CASSLGGLAGNEQFF. As DNA, the CDR3 is TGTGCCAGCAGCTTAGGAGGACTAGCGGGGAATGAGCAGTTCTTC.

This chain uses TRBV4-3 with TRBJ2-7, with 7 bases identical to TRBD1. CDR3 size: 16 residues. Germline V lookup: CDR1 LGHNA, CDR2 YSLEER. The V and J ends lost 0 bases and 3 bases, in that order; junction bases with no gene match: 8. The CDR3 here is CASSQERDSHFYEQYF. CDR3 DNA: TGCGCCAGCAGCCAAGAAAGGGACAGTCACTTCTACGAGCAGTACTTC.

The rearrangement uses TRBV28 and TRBJ1-4; 8 bases line up with TRBD1. Germline V gene data show CDR1 as MDHEN and CDR2 as SYDVKM. Germline trimming cut 3 bases from V and 5 bases from J; bases unmatched to any gene: 5. The CDR3 runs to 15 residues. CDR3 sequence reads: CASSFAGQVNEKLFF. In nucleotides, the CDR3 is TGTGCCAGCAGTTTCGCGGGACAGGTGAATGAAAAACTGTTTTTT.

The V call is TRBV28, the J call TRBJ2-7, with D possibly matching TRBD2 (5 bases). The V and J ends lost 7 bases and 2 bases respectively, with 12 bases between them. This CDR3 comprises 13 residues. Per the germline V gene, CDR1 is MDHEN and CDR2 is SYDVKM. CDR3 loop: CASNAGLTYEQYF. CDR3 DNA sequence: TGTGCCAGCAACGCGGGTTTAACCTACGAGCAGTACTTC.

The sample holds one count of this clone. The same CDR3 arises from other DNA sequences in this sample as well. The V gene is TRBV9, the J gene TRBJ1-3; no firm D call. CDR1 SGDLS and CDR2 YYNGEE come from the germline V gene. With 2 bases removed from V and 4 bases from J, the gap between germline ends came to 7 bases. The CDR3 totals 13 residues. The CDR3 spells CASSVAGGNTIYF. In nucleotides, the CDR3 is TGTGCCAGCAGCGTGGCGGGAGGAAACACCATATATTTT.

The V gene is TRBV9, the J gene TRBJ2-7; D uncertain. V gave up 1 base and J gave up 3 bases, with 11 bases separating them. This CDR3 is built from 14 residues. The germline V gene has CDR1 SGDLS and CDR2 YYNGEE. CDR3 amino acids: CASSVSGSFYEQYF. The CDR3 DNA reads as TGTGCCAGCAGCGTATCCGGGTCGTTCTACGAGCAGTACTTC.

The chain combines TRBV3-1 (or the pseudogene TRBV3-2) with TRBJ2-6; D remains unclear. The CDR3 length is 15 residues. Per germline, CDR1 LGHDT and CDR2 YNNKEL (reference sequence). V was clipped by 0 bases and J by 0 bases, with 3 bases between them. Here the CDR3 reads CASSQDYSGANVLTF. The CDR3 nucleotides read TGTGCCAGCAGCCAAGATTACTCTGGGGCCAACGTCCTGACTTTC.

This sequence joins TRBV19 and TRBJ2-7; perhaps TRBD1 as D (5 bases). Germline CDR1 and CDR2: LNHDA and SQIVND (reference sequence). V shed 6 bases and J shed 4 bases, with 19 bases lying between them. The CDR3 totals 15 residues. CDR3 in DNA: TGTGCCAGTAGACAAACAGCCAGGGCTACATACGAGCAGTACTTC. Its translation: CASRQTARATYEQYF.

The chain joins TRBV3-1 (or the pseudogene TRBV3-2) to TRBJ1-1; D is uncertain. The CDR3 has 15 residues. The germline V gene encodes CDR1 LGHDT and CDR2 YNNKEL (reference sequence). Trimming left V 1 base short and J 0 bases short, with 9 bases between. DNA for the CDR3: TGTGCCAGCAGCCAAGTGGCAAGTCTGAACACTGAAGCTTTCTTT. Amino acids: CASSQVASLNTEAFF.

This chain connects TRBV6-5 to TRBJ2-7; the match to TRBD2 covers 8 bases. V shed 3 bases, J shed 4 bases, and the junction held 8 bases outside the gene matches. CDR3 length equals 15 residues. Germline V gene lookup returns CDR1 MNHEY and CDR2 SVGAGI. The DNA of the CDR3 is TGTGCCAGCAGTTATTCTGGCGGGGGGCTGTACGAGCAGTACTTC. Its protein product is CASSYSGGGLYEQYF.

The rearrangement joins TRBV18 to TRBJ2-5; 7 positions match TRBD2. CDR1 KGHSH and CDR2 LQKENI come from the germline V gene. Unmatched junction bases numbered 4, after V lost 3 bases and J lost 3 bases. The CDR3 contains 14 residues. CDR3 coding DNA: TGTGCCAGCTCACCGCAGGCGGGGGAAGAGACCCAGTACTTC. Amino acids: CASSPQAGEETQYF.

This rearrangement joins TRBV11-2 to TRBJ1-1, with D tentatively TRBD1 (5 bases). Germline-derived CDR1 and CDR2 are SGHAT and FQNNGV. There are 13 residues in the CDR3. Trimming shortened V by 5 bases and J by 5 bases, and 12 bases separated the two germline ends. CDR3 coding DNA: TGTGCCAGCAGCCTACAAAGGGGTACTGAAGCTTTCTTT. This encodes CASSLQRGTEAFF.

J is TRBJ2-3 and V is TRBV19; 9 positions agree with TRBD2. The V and J ends lost 2 bases and 7 bases, in that order; junction bases with no gene match: 16. In germline, CDR1 is LNHDA, CDR2 SQIVND (reference sequence). The CDR3 length is 18 residues. CDR3 in amino acids: CASSIPAFSGSSTNTQYF. CDR3 nucleotides: TGTGCCAGTAGTATACCCGCCTTTAGCGGGAGCAGTACGAATACGCAGTATTTT.

The rearrangement joins TRBV6-5 to TRBJ1-6; no clear D. CDR1 and CDR2 from the germline V gene are MNHEY and SVGAGI. The CDR3 totals 12 residues. V was cut by 5 bases and J by 14 bases, with 13 bases left in between. The CDR3 DNA reads as TGTGCCAGCAGTAACCCCGATCAGGCCCTCCACTTT. It yields the protein CASSNPDQALHF.

The V gene is TRBV21-1, the J gene TRBJ1-3; TRBD1 is the table's D call and was not checked against the DNA. TRBV21-1 is a listed pseudogene. This CDR3 is built from 17 residues. CDR3 protein: CASSNGKSPDSKNTIYF. Here the CDR3 DNA reads TGTGCCAGCAGCAATGGGAAAAGCCCGGACAGTAAAAACACCATATATTTT.

The rearrangement joins TRBV6-5 to TRBJ1-4; 7 nucleotides line up with TRBD1. Germline V gives CDR1 MNHEY, CDR2 SVGAGI. This CDR3 comprises 14 residues. With 7 bases clipped from V and 5 bases from J, the junction kept 7 bases outside the gene matches. CDR3 amino acids: CASTLETGNEKLFF. The DNA for the CDR3 is TGTGCCAGCACTCTCGAGACAGGGAATGAAAAACTGTTTTTT.

The chain has TRBV9 and TRBJ1-6; D remains ambiguous. Germline loops: CDR1 SGDLS, CDR2 YYNGEE. CDR3 length: 14 residues. V dropped 0 bases and J dropped 11 bases, with 12 bases sitting between them. DNA of the CDR3: TGTGCCAGCAGCGTAGCGGGTCTCTCAGCACCCCTCCACTTT. It codes for CASSVAGLSAPLHF.